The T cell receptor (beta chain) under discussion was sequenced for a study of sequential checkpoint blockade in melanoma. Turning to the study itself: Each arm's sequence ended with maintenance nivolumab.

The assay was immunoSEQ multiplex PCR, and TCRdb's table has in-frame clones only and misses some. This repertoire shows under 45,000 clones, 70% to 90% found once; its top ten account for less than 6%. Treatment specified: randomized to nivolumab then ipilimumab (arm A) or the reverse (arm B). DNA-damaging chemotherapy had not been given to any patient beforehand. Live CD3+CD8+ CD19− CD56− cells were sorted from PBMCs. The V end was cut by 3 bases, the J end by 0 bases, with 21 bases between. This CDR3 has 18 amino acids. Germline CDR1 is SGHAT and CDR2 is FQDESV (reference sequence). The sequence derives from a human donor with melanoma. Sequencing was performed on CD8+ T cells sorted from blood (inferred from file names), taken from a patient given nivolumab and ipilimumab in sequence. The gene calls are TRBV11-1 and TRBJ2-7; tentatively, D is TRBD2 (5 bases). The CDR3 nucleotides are TGTGCCAGCAGCTTCACTTCTGGACGGACTGATTACTCCTACGAGCAGTACTTC. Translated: CASSFTSGRTDYSYEQYF. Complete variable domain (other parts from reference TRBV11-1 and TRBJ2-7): EAEVAQSPRYKITEKSQAVAFWCDPISGHATLYWYRQILGQGPELLVQFQDESVVDDSQLPKDRFSAERLKGVDSTLKIQPAELGDSAMYLCASSFTSGRTDYSYEQYFGPGTRLTVT.